This paragraph reports one T cell receptor beta chain. There is no known antigen for this receptor. One base away there is no much larger clone; base qualities are not given. The CDR3 numbers 14 residues from cysteine through phenylalanine. The kept DNA is CDR3 alone, 42 bases in frame from the first base. CDR1 and CDR2, per the germline V gene, are KGHSH and LQKENI. V is clipped by 5 bases and J by 1 base, and the sequence between their germline boundaries is 11 bases long. The immunoSEQ Assay, a bias-controlled multiplex PCR, was used to amplify TCRbeta CDR3 regions from genomic DNA. In the original analysis: The number of nucleated cells in each sample was estimated by amplification of reference gene primers within the assay. Sequence reads were collapsed and filtered to measure the absolute abundance of every unique TCRbeta CDR3 rearrangement. For each sample, productive Simpson clonality was calculated by taking the square root of Simpson's diversity index across productive rearrangements. TCRdb mirrors the immuneACCESS table, restricted to in-frame sequences. Some clones are absent from its copies; in checked studies, under half trace to an unresolved V gene, and the reason for the others is unknown. V and J calls and clone size are as listed in that table; D and trimming were resolved from the DNA. For this sample there are 140,000 to 150,000 clones; around 80% appear just once. About 4% of the sample lies in the top ten.

The data were taken from a study of blood T cell repertoires in COVID-19 (dated by TCRdb to between 2020 and 2021). In the study overall: Collaborator samples came from the United States, Italy and Spain and covered acute and convalescent phases of COVID-19. The material from the prospective study consisted of cDNA or gDNA derived from T cells, B-cell-depleted T cells, or PBMCs. The samples were drawn from the first 160 participants of the ongoing ImmuneRACE study and from 1,254 subjects provided by 6 global collaborators. Nearly every sample came with metadata listing a de-identified subject ID, COVID-19 status, age in years and sex. Subjects who had been exposed to COVID-19, were actively infected with it, or had recovered from it provided the deeply sampled blood TCRbeta repertoires that made up the dataset. A freely available public database, intended as a resource for researchers studying the immune response to SARS-CoV-2, is where the repertoires were released. Where HLA class I and class II types were available, the types were taken from metadata supplied by the sample provider, not from assay-based typing. General study outcomes and caveats: Clinical and demographic metadata were provided uncurated, with the amount varying by source and participant.

Samples from volunteer blood donors who had recovered from COVID-19 were contributed by a second Seattle source. Whole blood was collected in K2EDTA tubes by collaborating institutions according to the institutions' own protocols. For TCRbeta analysis, collaborators shipped samples in one of three forms: frozen whole blood, isolated PBMCs, or DNA extracted from either of those sample types. The chain links TRBV18 with TRBJ1-1; TRBD1 is perhaps the D gene, given 5 matching bases. The TCR comes from an older man who had recovered from COVID-19. Sequencing input: peripheral blood. The bases read TGTGCCAGCTCATTTTCAGGGCCGAACACTGAAGCTTTCTTT. Translated, this gives CASSFSGPNTEAFF.